This paragraph reports one T cell receptor beta chain. Its matching antigen is unknown. The data were obtained in a study of response to subunit inactivated influenza vaccine. The study's findings and limits: Researchers suggested that each seasonal influenza vaccination recruits few new T cells.

The ends were cut back, 10 bases at V and 1 base at J, with 14 bases in the middle. The CDR3 covers 14 residues. TCRdb used MiXCR to reprocess the RT-PCR reads, holding one entry per CDR3 protein. The sample shows hundreds of thousands of distinct CDR3 sequences, 16% of them seen only once. The chain is built from TRBV12-3 or TRBV12-4 and TRBJ2-1; possible D gene TRBD1, 6 bases. Sample: CD4+ T cells sorted from PBMCs, taken roughly 24 months after vaccination. This TCR came from a man between 45 and 75 years old who received an inactivated influenza vaccine. This CDR3 is CATRRDTSYNEQFF. The CDR3 bases are TGTGCCACCAGAAGGGACACGTCCTACAATGAGCAGTTCTTC.